This TCR beta chain is from a study of blood T cell repertoires in COVID-19. Across the study: The United States, Italy and Spain supplied acute and convalescent COVID-19 samples.

Measured with immunoSEQ multiplex PCR; TCRdb has only the in-frame clones, and not every one. The top ten clones hold 11% of a sample with about 130,000 clones, around 81% of them seen once. This clone was observed a single time. V lost 6 bases to trimming and J lost 4 bases; unmatched junction nucleotides: 7. The germline V gene has CDR1 LNHDA and CDR2 SQIVND (reference sequence). The CDR3 spans 14 residues. Sequencing used peripheral blood. The receptor comes from a human donor in a cohort sampled during active COVID-19. The chain uses TRBV19 and TRBJ1-2; 8 nucleotides match TRBD1. The CDR3 sequence: CASSTGQGRYGYTF. In nucleotides, the CDR3 is TGTGCCAGTAGCACTGGACAGGGTCGCTATGGCTACACCTTC.